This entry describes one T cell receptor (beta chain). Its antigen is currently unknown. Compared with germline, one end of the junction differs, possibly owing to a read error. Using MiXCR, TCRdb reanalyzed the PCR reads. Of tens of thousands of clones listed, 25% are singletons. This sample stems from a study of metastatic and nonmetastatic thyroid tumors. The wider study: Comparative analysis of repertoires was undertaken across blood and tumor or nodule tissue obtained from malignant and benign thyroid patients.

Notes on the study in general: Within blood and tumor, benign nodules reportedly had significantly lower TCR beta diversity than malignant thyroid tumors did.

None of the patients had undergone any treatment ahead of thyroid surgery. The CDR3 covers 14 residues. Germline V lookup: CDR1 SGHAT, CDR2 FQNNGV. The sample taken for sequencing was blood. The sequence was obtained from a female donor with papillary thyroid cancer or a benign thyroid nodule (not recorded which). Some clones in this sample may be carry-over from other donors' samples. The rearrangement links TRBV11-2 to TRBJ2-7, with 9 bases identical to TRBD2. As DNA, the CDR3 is TGTGCCAGCAGCTTAGATTATGGCGGGGGGGATGCGGACTTC. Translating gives CASSLDYGGGDADF.